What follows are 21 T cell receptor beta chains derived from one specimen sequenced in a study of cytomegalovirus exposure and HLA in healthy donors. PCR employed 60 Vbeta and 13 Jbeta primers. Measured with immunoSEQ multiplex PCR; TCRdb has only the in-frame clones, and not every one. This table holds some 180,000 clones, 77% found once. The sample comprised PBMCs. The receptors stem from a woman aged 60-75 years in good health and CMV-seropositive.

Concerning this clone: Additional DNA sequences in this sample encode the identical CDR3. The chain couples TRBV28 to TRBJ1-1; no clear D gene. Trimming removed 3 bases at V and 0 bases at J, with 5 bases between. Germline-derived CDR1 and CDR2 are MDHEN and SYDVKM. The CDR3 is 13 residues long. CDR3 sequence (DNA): TGTGCCAGCAGTTTGCCGGTGAACACTGAAGCTTTCTTT. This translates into CASSLPVNTEAFF.

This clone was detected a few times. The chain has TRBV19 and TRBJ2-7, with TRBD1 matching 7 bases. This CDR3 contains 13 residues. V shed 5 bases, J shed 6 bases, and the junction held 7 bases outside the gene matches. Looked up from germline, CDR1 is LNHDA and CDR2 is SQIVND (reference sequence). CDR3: CASSLNRGAEQYF. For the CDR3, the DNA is TGTGCCAGTAGTCTCAACAGGGGAGCCGAGCAGTACTTC.

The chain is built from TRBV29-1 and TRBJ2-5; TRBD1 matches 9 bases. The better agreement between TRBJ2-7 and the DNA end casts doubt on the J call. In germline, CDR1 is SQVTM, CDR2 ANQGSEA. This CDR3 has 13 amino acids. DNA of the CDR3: TGCAGCGTTGGGGGACAGGGAACCTACGAGCAGTACTTC. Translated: CSVGGQGTYEQYF.

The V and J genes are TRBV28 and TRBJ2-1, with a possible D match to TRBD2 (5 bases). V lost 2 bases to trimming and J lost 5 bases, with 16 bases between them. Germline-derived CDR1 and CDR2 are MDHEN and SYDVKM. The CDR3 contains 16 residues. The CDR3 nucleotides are TGTGCCAGCAGTTTAGGTAGCGCGTTACGCCACAATGAGCAGTTCTTC. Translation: CASSLGSALRHNEQFF.

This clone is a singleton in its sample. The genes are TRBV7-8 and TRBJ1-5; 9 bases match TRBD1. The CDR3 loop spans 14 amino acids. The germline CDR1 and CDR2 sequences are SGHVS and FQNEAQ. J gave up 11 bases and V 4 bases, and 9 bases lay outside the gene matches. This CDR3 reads CASSSDRGGSAQHF. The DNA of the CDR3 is TGTGCCAGCAGCTCTGACAGGGGGGGTTCGGCCCAGCATTTT. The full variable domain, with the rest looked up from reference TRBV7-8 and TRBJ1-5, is GAGVSQSPRYKVAKRGQDVALRCDPISGHVSLFWYQQALGQGPEFLTYFQNEAQLDKSGLPSDRFFAERPEGSVSTLKIQRTQQEDSAVYLCASSSDRGGSAQHFGDGTRLSIL.

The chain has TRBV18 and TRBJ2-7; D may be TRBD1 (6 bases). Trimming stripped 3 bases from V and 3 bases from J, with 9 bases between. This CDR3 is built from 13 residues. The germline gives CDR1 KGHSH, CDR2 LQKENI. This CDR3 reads CASSPMDSYEQYF. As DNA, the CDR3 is TGTGCCAGCTCACCTATGGACAGCTACGAGCAGTACTTC.

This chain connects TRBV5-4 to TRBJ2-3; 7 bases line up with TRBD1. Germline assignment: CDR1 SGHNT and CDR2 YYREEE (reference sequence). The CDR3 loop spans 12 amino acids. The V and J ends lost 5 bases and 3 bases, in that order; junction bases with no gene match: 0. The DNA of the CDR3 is TGTGCCAGCAGGGACAGGACAGATACGCAGTATTTT. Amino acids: CASRDRTDTQYF.

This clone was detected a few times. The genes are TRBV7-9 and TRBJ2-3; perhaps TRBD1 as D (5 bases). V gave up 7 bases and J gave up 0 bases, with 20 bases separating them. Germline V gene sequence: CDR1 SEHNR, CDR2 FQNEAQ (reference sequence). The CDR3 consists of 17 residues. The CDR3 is CASTDPPTGYSTDTQYF. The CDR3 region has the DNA TGTGCCAGCACCGACCCTCCTACAGGATACAGCACAGATACGCAGTATTTT.

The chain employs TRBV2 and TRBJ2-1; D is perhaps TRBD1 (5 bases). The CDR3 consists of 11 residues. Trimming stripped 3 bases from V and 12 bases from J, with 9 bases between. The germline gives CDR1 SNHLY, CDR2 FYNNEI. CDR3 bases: TGTGCCAGCAGTGACAGGGATTGGCAGTTCTTC. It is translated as CASSDRDWQFF.

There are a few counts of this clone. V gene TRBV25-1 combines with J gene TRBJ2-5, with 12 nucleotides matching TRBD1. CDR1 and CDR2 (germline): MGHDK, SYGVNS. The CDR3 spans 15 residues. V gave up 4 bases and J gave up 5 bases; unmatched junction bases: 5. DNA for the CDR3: TGTGCCAGCAGTGTGGGACAGGGGGCCGGGGAGACCCAGTACTTC. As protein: CASSVGQGAGETQYF.

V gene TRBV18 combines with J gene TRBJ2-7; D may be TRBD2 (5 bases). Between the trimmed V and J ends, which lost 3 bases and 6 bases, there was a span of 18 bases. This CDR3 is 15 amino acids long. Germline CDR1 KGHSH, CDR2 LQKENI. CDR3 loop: CASSPPGLPGTEQYF. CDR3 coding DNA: TGTGCCAGCTCACCGCCCGGACTCCCGGGAACCGAGCAGTACTTC.

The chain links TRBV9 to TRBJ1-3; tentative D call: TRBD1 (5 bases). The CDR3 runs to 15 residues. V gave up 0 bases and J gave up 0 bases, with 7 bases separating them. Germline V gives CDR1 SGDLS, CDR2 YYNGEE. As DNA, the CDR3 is TGTGCCAGCAGCGTAGAGGGGTACTCTGGAAACACCATATATTTT. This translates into CASSVEGYSGNTIYF.

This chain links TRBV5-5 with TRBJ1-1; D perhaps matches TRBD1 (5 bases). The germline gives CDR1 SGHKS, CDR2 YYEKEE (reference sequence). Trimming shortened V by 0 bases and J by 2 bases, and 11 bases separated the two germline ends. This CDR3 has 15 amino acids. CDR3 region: CASSLEGRTNTEAFF. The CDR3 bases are TGTGCCAGCAGCTTGGAGGGGAGGACTAACACTGAAGCTTTCTTT.

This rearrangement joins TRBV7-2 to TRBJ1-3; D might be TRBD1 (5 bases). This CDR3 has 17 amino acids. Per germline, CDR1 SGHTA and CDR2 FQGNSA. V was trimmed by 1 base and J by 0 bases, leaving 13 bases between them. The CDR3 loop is CASSLGARAGSGNTIYF. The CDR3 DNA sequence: TGTGCCAGCAGCTTAGGGGCCAGGGCCGGCTCTGGAAACACCATATATTTT.

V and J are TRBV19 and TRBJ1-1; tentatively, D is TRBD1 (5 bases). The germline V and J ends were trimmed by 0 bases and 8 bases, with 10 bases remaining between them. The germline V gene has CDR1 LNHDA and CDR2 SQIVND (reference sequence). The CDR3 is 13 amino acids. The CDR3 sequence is CASSIDGGGEAFF. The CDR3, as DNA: TGTGCCAGTAGTATAGATGGGGGGGGAGAAGCTTTCTTT.

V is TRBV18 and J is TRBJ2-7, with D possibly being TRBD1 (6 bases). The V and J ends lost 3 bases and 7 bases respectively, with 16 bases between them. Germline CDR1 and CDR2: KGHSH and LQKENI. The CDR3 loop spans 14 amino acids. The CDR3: CASSPKGDTGEQYF. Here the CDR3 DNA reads TGTGCCAGCTCACCGAAAGGGGATACAGGGGAGCAGTACTTC.

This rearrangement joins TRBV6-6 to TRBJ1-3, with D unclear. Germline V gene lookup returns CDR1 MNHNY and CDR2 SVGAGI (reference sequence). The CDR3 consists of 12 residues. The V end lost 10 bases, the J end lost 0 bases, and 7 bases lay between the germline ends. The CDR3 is CATGISGNTIYF. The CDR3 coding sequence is TGTGCCACGGGGATCTCTGGAAACACCATATATTTT.

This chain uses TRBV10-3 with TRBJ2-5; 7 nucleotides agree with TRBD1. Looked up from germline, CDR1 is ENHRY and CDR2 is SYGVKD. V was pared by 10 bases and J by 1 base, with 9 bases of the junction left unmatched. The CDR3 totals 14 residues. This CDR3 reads CATSQGQTQETQYF. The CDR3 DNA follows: TGTGCCACCTCGCAGGGACAGACCCAAGAGACCCAGTACTTC.

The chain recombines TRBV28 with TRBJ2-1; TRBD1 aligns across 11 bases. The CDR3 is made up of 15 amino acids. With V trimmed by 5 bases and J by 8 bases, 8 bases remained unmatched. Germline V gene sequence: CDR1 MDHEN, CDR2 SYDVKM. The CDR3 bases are TGTGCCAGCAGTCCCGGACAGGGGGCGACCCATGAGCAGTTCTTC. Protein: CASSPGQGATHEQFF.

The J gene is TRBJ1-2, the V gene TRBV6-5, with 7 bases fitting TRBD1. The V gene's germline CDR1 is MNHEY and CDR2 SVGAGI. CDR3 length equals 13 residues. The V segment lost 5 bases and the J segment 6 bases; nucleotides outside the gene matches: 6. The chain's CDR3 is CASSGGQVNGYTF. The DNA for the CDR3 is TGTGCCAGCAGTGGAGGACAGGTTAATGGCTACACCTTC.

The CDR3 bases are TGTGCCAGCAGCAATTGGGGGGGTTCCACAGGGGGCGCCGTCGACTTT. This gives the protein CASSNWGGSTGGAVDF. J is TRBJ1-6 and V is TRBV21-1; the D call TRBD1 from the table was never checked on the DNA. TRBV21-1 is a pseudogene locus. The CDR3 sequence is 16 residues long.